This T cell receptor (beta chain) comes out of a study of shared clonotypes between healthy human individuals. At the level of the study: Serving as donors were two women and three men, whose ages spanned 18 to 49.

With regard to this clone: What it binds is not known.

General study results and limits: The low donor count limited represented genetic and exposure-history diversity.

The germline V gene encodes CDR1 SQVTM and CDR2 ANQGSEA. CDR3 length equals 12 residues. The V and J ends lost 1 base and 6 bases respectively, with 9 bases between them. The study drew all its donors from Caucasian adults living in Nashville, Tennessee. The method was immunoSEQ multiplex PCR; TCRdb's version includes in-frame clones alone and lacks a portion of them. This table has approximately 470,000 clones, about 72% appearing once. The sequenced sample consisted of PBMCs. The origin of this receptor is a woman aged 40-49 years in good health. Some clones in this sample may be carry-over from other donors' samples. The J gene is TRBJ1-2, the V gene TRBV29-1; the D gene is possibly TRBD1 (5 bases). CDR3 nucleotide sequence: TGCAGCGTTGAAGGGCAGGGTGATGGCTACACCTTC. This translates into CSVEGQGDGYTF.